This entry describes one T cell receptor (beta chain). Its antigen is unidentified. CDR3 size: 18 residues. Trimming removed 2 bases from V and 2 bases from J, with 22 bases in between. Per the germline V gene, CDR1 is SGHNT and CDR2 is YYREEE (reference sequence). The data belong to a study of cytomegalovirus exposure and HLA in healthy donors. Study-level findings and limits: Listed as cytomegalovirus-associated were 150 to 200 TCR beta chains. A later analysis found first-cohort TCR clusters tended to co-occur in the roughly 120 validation repertoires. In vitro data verified a few CMV-associated chains as specific for CMV antigens.

Assay: immunoSEQ multiplex PCR; the TCRdb copy retains only in-frame clones and omits some. The repertoire has about 330,000 clones, about nine tenths of them found once; the top ten carry roughly 1.2%. From the roughly 110-subject validation cohort, which was separate from the roughly 690-subject first cohort, the donors were drawn. The V and J genes are TRBV5-4 and TRBJ2-5; D is possibly TRBD1 (6 bases). The sequence derives from a woman aged 25 to 39 in good health and CMV-seropositive. Source material: PBMCs. The CDR3 region is CASSFSRTQGRKQETQYF. The DNA for the CDR3 is TGTGCCAGCAGCTTCTCCCGGACTCAGGGGCGGAAGCAAGAGACCCAGTACTTC.